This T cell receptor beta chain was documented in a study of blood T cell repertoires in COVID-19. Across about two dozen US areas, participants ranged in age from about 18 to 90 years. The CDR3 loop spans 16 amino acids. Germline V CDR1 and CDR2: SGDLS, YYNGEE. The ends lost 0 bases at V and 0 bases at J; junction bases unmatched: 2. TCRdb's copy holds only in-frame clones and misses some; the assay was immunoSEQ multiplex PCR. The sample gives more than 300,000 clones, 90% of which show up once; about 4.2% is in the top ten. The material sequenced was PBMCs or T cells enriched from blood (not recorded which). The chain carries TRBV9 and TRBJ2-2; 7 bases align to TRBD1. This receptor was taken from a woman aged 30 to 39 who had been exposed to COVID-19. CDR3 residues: CASSVVGTANTGELFF. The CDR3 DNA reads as TGTGCCAGCAGCGTAGTTGGGACAGCGAACACCGGGGAGCTGTTTTTT.